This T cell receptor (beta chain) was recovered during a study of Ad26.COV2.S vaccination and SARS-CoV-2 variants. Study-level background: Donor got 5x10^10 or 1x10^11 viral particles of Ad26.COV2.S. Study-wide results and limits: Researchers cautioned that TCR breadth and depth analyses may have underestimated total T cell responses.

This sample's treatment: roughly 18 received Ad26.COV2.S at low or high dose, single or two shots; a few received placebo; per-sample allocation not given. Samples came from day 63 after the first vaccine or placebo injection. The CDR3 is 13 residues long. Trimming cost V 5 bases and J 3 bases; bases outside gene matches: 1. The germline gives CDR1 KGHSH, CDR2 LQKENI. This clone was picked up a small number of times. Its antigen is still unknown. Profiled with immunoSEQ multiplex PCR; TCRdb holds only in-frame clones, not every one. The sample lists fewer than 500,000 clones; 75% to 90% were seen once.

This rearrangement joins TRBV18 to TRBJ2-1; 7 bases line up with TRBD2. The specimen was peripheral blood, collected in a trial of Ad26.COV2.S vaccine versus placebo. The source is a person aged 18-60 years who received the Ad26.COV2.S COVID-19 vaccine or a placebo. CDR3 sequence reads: CASSGEGYNEQFF. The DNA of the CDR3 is TGTGCCAGCTCAGGGGAGGGCTACAATGAGCAGTTCTTC. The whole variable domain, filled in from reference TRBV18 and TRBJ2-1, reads NAGVMQNPRHLVRRRGQEARLRCSPMKGHSHVYWYRQLPEEGLKFMVYLQKENIIDESGMPKERFSAEFPKEGPSILRIQQVVRGDSAAYFCASSGEGYNEQFFGPGTRLTVL.